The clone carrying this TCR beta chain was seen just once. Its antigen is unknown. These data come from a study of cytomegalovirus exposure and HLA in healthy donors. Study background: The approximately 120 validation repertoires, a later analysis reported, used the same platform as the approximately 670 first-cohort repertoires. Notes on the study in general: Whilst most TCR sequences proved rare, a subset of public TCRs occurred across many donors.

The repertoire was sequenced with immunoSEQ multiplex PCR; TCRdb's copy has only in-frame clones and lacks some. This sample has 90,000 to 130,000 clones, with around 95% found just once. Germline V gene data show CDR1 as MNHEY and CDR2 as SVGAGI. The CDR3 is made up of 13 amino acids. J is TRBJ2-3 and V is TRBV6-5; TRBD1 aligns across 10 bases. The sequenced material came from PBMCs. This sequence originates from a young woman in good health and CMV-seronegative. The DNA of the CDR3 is TGTGCTTCGAGGGGGACAGGGGCAGATACGCAGTATTTT. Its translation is CASRGTGADTQYF.